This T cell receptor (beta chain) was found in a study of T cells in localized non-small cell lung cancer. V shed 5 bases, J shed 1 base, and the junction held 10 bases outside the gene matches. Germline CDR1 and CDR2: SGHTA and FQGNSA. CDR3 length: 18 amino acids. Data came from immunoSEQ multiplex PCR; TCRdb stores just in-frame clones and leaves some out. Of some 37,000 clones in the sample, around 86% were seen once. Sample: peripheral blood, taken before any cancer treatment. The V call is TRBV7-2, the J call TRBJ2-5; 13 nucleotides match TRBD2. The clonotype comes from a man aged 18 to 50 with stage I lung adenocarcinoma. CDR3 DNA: TGTGCCAGCAGCAGGGGACTAGCGGGGCCCGAACTCCAAGAGACCCAGTACTTC. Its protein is CASSRGLAGPELQETQYF.